This TCR beta chain emerged from a study of blood T cell repertoires in COVID-19. Unmatched junction bases numbered 11, after V lost 6 bases and J lost 2 bases. Germline assignment: CDR1 SGHDT and CDR2 YYEEEE. This CDR3 has 16 residues. Measured with immunoSEQ multiplex PCR; TCRdb has only the in-frame clones, and not every one. The table includes 110,000 to 150,000 clones, about four fifths detected once. The sample comprised peripheral blood. This receptor was taken from a human donor in a cohort sampled during active COVID-19. The chain has TRBV5-6 and TRBJ1-1; TRBD1 aligns across 9 bases. The CDR3 here is CASTRLGDRDNTEAFF. The CDR3 DNA sequence: TGTGCCAGCACCCGATTGGGGGACAGGGATAACACTGAAGCTTTCTTT.